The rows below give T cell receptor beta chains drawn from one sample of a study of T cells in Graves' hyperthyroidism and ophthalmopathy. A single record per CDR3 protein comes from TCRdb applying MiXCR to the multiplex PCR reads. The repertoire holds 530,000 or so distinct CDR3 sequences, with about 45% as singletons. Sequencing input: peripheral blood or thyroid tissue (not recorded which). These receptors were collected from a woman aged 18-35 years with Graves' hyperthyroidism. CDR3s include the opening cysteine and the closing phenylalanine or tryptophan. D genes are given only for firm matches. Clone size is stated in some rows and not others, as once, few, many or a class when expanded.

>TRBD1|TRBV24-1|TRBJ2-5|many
TGTGCCACCAGTGATTTCCAAGGGGGCGCAGGGGAGACCCAGTACTTC
CATSDFQGGAGETQYF
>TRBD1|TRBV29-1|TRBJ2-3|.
TGCAGCGTTGATTCGGGACAGGGGCCAGATACGCAGTATTTT
CSVDSGQGPDTQYF
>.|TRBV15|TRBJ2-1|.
TGTGCCACCAGCGTACGAAAAGCTGGTGAGCAGTTCTTC
CATSVRKAGEQFF
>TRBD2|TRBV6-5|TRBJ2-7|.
TGTGCCAGCAGTTACGAAAGGACTAGCGGGAGAACCTTC
CASSYERTSGRTF
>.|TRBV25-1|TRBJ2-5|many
TGTGCCAGCAGTGAACGGAGGGGACAAGAGACCCAGTACTTC
CASSERRGQETQYF
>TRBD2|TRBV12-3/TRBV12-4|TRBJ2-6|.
TGTGCCAGCAGCCAAGATCCGGAGACTAGCGGATTCTCTGGGGCCAACGTCCTGACTTTC
CASSQDPETSGFSGANVLTF
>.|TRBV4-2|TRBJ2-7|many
TGTGCCAGCAGCCCAACGGGACGGAATACCTACGAGCAGTACTTC
CASSPTGRNTYEQYF
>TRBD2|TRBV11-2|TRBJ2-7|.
TGTGCCAGTAGCATCCGGACTAGCGACAGCTCCTACGAGCAGTACTTC
CASSIRTSDSSYEQYF
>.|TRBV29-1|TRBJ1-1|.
TGCAGCGACCGGGGCAGAACGTACACTGAAGCTTTCTTT
CSDRGRTYTEAFF
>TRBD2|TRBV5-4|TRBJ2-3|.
TGTGCCAGCAGCCCGATTAGCGGGAGCGGCACAGATACGCAGTATTTT
CASSPISGSGTDTQYF
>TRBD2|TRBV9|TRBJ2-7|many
TGTGCCAGCAGCTCCGGGACTAGCGTAGGAGACGAGCAGTACTTC
CASSSGTSVGDEQYF
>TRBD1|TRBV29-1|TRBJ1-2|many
TGCAGCGTCATGTGGACAGGGGGGAACTATGGCTACACCTTC
CSVMWTGGNYGYTF
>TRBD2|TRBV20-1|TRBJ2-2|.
TGCAGTGCTAGAGTAGCTAGCGGGACCGGCGGGGAGCTGTTTTTT
CSARVASGTGGELFF
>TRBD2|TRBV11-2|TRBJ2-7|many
TGTGCCAGCAGCGCGGGACTAGGTATTTCCTACGAGCAGTACTTC
CASSAGLGISYEQYF
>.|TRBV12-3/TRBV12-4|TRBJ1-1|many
TGTGCCAGCAGTTTTGCCGGCGCGGGGCCGAAGAACACTGAAGCTTTCTTT
CASSFAGAGPKNTEAFF
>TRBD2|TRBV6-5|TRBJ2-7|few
TGTGCCAGCAGTTGGGGACTAGCGGGAGTATCCGAGCAGTACTTC
CASSWGLAGVSEQYF
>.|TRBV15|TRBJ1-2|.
TGTGCCACCAGCAGTAAGTTCTCTGGGGCTGGCTACACCTTC
CATSSKFSGAGYTF
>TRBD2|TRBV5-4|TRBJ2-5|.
TGTGCCAGCAGCGCGGGAGTGAGAGAGACCCAGTACTTC
CASSAGVRETQYF
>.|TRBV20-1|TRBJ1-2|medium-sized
TGCAGTGCTAGAGATGAAGGCAGGGAGGTATCTAACTATGGCTACACCTTC
CSARDEGREVSNYGYTF
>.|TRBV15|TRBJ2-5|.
TGTGCCACCAGCAGTGAGGCATTATCTGAGACCCAGTACTTC
CATSSEALSETQYF
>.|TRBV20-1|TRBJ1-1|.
TGCAGTGCCGAACCGAATAGACTAGCGGCCTTT
CSAEPNRLAAF
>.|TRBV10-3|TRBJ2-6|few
TGTGCCATCACCCCACAGGTCTCTGGGGCCAACGTCCTGACTTTC
CAITPQVSGANVLTF
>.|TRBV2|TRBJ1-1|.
TGTGCCAGCAGTGAGTTGTACCCTATGAACACTGAAGCTTTCTTT
CASSELYPMNTEAFF
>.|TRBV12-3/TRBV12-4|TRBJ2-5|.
TGTGCCAGCAGTGGATCCGGCGGAAACCAAGAGACCCAGTACTTC
CASSGSGGNQETQYF
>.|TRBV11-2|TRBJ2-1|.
TGTGCCAGCAGCTTAGTATCAGGTTACAATGAGCAGTTCTTC
CASSLVSGYNEQFF
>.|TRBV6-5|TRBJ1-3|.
TGTGCCAGCAGTATCGCCGGGGCCGTGAGTGGAAACACCATATATTTT
CASSIAGAVSGNTIYF
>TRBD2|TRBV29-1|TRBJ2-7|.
TGCAGCGTTGCGGGAGGAGCCACCTACGAGCAGTACTTC
CSVAGGATYEQYF
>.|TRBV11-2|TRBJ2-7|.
TGTGCCAGCAGCTTGGGGACGGACTATGGCTCCTACGAGCAGTACTTC
CASSLGTDYGSYEQYF
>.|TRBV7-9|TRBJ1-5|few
TGTGCCAGCAGCCGAAGCCCGTTGCCTCGGGAGAGGGGGGCCAATCAGCCCCAGCATTTT
CASSRSPLPRERGANQPQHF
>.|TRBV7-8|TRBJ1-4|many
TGTGCCAGCAACCAAGGGACTGAACTAGTTGCAACTAATGAAAAACTGTTTTTT
CASNQGTELVATNEKLFF
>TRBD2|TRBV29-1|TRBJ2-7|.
TGCAGCGTTGAAGATCGCGGGAGCAACGAGCAGTACTTC
CSVEDRGSNEQYF
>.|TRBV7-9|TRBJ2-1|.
TGTGCCAGCAGCCAGGACAGTAGCTCCTACAATGAGCAGTTCTTC
CASSQDSSSYNEQFF
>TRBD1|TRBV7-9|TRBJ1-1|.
TGTGCCAGCAAATGGGACAGGGGGCGCTTAAACACTGAAGCTTTCTTT
CASKWDRGRLNTEAFF
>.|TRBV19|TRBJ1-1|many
TGTGCCAGTAGTATAGTGAGGACAGCGGCGACTGAAGCTTTCTTT
CASSIVRTAATEAFF
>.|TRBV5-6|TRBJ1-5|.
TGTGCCAGCAGCTTTTGGGGGTGGGAGACCCAGCATTTT
CASSFWGWETQHF
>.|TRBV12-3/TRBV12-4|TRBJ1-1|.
TGTGCCAGCACCGATCTTTCAGGGCGGGACACTGAAGCTTTCTTT
CASTDLSGRDTEAFF
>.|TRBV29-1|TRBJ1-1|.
TGCAGCTATGAGCAGGGGAACACTGAAGCTTTCTTT
CSYEQGNTEAFF
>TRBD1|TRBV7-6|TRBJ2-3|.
TGTGCCAGCAGCCCGGACAGGAGTCCAGATACGCAGTATTTT
CASSPDRSPDTQYF
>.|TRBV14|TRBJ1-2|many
TGTGCCAGCAGCCAAGCCAACGTCCCAAGATATGGCTACACCTTC
CASSQANVPRYGYTF
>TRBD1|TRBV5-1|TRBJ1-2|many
TGCGCCAGCAGCTTGGGCTTGGGGACAGTCTATGGCTACACCTTC
CASSLGLGTVYGYTF
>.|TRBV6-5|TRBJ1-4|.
TGTGCCAGCAGTCCGCCGAGATCAACTAATGAAAAACTGTTTTTT
CASSPPRSTNEKLFF
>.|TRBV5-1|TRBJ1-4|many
TGCGCCAGCGCGAAAACTGGGGCGACAGCTAATGAAAAACTGTTTTTT
CASAKTGATANEKLFF
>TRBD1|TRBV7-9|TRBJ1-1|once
TGTGCCAGCAGCGACCGGGACAGGGGGACTGAAGCTTTCTTT
CASSDRDRGTEAFF
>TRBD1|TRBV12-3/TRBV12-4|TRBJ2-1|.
TGTGCCATCCGACAGGGGGAGTACAATGAGCAGTTCTTC
CAIRQGEYNEQFF
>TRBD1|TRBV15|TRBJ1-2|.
TGTGCCACCAGCAGTGGACAGGATGTCTTCACCTTC
CATSSGQDVFTF
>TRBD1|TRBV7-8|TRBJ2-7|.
TGTGCCAGCAGCACAGGGGGCGACGAGCAGTACTTC
CASSTGGDEQYF
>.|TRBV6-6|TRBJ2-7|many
TGTGCCAGCAGCTACGAGACATACTCCTACGAGCAGTACTTC
CASSYETYSYEQYF
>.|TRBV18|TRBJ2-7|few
TGTGCCAGCTCACGAACCCGGATCGAGCAGTACTTC
CASSRTRIEQYF
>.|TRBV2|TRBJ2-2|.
TGTGCCAGCTACCCCCGGGTTAATACCGGGGAGCTGTTTTTT
CASYPRVNTGELFF
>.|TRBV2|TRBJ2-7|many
TGTGCCAGCACTAAACCGAGGGGGTACGAGCAGTACTTC
CASTKPRGYEQYF
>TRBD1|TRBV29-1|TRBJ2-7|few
TGCAGCCCTCGGGACAGGGGTTATGACGAGCAGTACTTC
CSPRDRGYDEQYF